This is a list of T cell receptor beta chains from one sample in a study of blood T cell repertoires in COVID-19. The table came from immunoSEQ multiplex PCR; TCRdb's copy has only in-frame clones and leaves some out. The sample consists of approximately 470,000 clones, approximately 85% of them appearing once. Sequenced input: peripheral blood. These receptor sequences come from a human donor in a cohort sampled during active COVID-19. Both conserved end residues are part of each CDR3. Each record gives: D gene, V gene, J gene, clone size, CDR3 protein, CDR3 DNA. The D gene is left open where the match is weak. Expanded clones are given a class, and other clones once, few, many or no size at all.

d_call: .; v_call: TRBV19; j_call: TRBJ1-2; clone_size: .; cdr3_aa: CASSRNRQLPYGYTF; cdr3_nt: TGTGCCAGTAGCAGAAACCGACAGCTACCCTATGGCTACACCTTC
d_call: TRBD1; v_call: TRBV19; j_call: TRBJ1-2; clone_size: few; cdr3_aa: CASRAGGTAYYGYTF; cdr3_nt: TGTGCCAGTAGGGCCGGCGGGACAGCGTACTATGGCTACACCTTC
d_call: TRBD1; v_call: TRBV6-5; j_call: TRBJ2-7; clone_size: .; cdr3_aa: CASSYRTGTGDYEQYF; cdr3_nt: TGTGCCAGCAGTTACAGAACCGGGACAGGGGACTACGAGCAGTACTTC
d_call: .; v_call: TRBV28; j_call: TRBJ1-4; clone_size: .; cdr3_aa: CASSFHGQPTNEKLFF; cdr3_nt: TGTGCCAGCAGTTTTCACGGACAGCCAACTAATGAAAAACTGTTTTTT
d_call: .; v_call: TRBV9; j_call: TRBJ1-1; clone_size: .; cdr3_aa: CASSGDKWNTEAFF; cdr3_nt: TGTGCCAGCAGCGGAGATAAGTGGAACACTGAAGCTTTCTTT
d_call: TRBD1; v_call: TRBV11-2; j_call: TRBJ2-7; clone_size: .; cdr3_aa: CASKTIQGLAYEQYF; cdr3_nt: TGTGCCAGCAAAACAATACAGGGGTTGGCCTACGAGCAGTACTTC
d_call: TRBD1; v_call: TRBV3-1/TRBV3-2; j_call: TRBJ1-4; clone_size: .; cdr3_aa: CASSPPDRGNEKLFF; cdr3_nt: TGTGCCAGCAGCCCGCCGGACAGGGGCAATGAAAAACTGTTTTTT
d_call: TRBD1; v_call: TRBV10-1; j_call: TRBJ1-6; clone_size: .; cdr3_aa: CASSEVQGQSNSPLHF; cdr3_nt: TGCGCCAGCAGTGAAGTCCAGGGACAGAGTAATTCACCCCTCCACTTT
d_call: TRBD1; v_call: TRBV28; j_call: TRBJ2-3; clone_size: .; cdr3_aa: CASYSQGADTQYF; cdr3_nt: TGTGCCAGCTATTCCCAGGGGGCAGATACGCAGTATTTT
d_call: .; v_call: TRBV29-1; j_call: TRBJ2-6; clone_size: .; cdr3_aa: CSVPSGDSGANVLTF; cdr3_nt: TGCAGCGTTCCCTCGGGGGACTCTGGGGCCAACGTCCTAACTTTC
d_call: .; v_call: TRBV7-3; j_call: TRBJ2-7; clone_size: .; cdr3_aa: CASSPGGASSYEQYF; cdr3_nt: TGTGCCAGCAGTCCCGGAGGAGCTTCCTCCTACGAGCAGTACTTC
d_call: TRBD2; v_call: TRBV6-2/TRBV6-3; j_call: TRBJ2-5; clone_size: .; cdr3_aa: CASSYWETSGRKTQYF; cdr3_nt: TGTGCCAGCAGTTACTGGGAGACTAGCGGGAGGAAGACCCAGTACTTC
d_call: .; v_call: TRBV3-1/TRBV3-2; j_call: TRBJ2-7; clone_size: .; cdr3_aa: CASSQDRGYEQYF; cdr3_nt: TGTGCCAGCAGCCAAGATCGGGGATACGAGCAGTACTTC
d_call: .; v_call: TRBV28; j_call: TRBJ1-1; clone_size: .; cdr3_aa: CASTTGLNTEAFF; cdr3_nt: TGTGCCAGCACGACAGGCCTGAACACTGAAGCTTTCTTT
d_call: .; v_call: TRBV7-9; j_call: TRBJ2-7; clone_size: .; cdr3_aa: CASSFPRTGGSPSTEQYF; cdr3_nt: TGTGCCAGCAGCTTCCCCCGTACCGGGGGATCACCGTCTACGGAGCAGTACTTC
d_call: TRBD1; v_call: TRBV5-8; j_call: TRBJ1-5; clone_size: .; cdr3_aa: CASSDGTAAYNQPQHF; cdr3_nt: TGTGCCAGCAGCGACGGGACAGCAGCTTACAATCAGCCCCAGCATTTT
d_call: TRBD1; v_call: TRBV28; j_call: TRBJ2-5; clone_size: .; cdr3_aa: CASSFRGQGEETQYF; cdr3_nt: TGTGCCAGCAGTTTTAGAGGACAGGGAGAAGAGACCCAGTACTTC
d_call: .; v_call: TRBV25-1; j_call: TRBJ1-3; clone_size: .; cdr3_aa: CASSEYKQGGGNTIYF; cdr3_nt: TGTGCCAGCAGTGAATATAAACAGGGTGGTGGAAACACCATATATTTT
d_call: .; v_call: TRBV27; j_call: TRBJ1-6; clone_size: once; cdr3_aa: CASSSSGDYNSPLHF; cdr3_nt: .
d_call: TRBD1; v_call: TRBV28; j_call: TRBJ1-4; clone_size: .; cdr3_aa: CASSGAHGTANEKLFF; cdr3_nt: TGTGCCAGCAGTGGGGCGCATGGGACAGCTAATGAAAAACTGTTTTTT
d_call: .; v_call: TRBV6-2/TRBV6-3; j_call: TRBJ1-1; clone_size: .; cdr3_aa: CASSYLGGGTEAFF; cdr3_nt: TGTGCCAGCAGTTACTTGGGAGGAGGCACTGAAGCTTTCTTT
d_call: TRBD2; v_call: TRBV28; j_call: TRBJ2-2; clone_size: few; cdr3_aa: CASSIPRESTGELFF; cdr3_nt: TGTGCCAGCAGTATCCCGCGGGAGAGCACCGGGGAGCTGTTTTTT
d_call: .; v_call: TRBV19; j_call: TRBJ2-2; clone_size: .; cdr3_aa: CASSIGIHSGELFF; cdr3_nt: TGTGCCAGTTCCATCGGGATTCATTCCGGGGAGCTGTTTTTT
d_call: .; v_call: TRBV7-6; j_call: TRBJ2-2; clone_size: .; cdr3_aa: CASSLARRGANTGELFF; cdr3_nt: TGTGCCAGCAGCTTAGCGCGGAGGGGCGCGAACACCGGGGAGCTGTTTTTT